This T cell receptor beta chain was captured in a study of CD8+CD57+ T cells in acquired aplastic anemia. The V gene lost 4 bases and the J gene lost 7 bases, with 16 bases spanning the gap. CDR3 length: 14 amino acids. Germline CDR1 MNHEY, CDR2 SMNVEV (reference sequence). Profiling that covered TCR beta VDJ and CDR3 relied on genomic DNA as its template. MiXCR was run by TCRdb on the reads, yielding one entry per CDR3 protein. The sample yields about 160,000 distinct CDR3 sequences, around 45% seen once. The TCR comes from a human donor in good health. The gene calls are TRBV27 and TRBJ1-2, with D perhaps TRBD1 (5 bases). The sequencing sample was made of sorted CD4+, CD8+, or CD8+CD57+ T cells (not recorded which) from PBMCs. CDR3 in amino acids: CASSSGRGTIGYTF. The CDR3, as DNA: TGTGCCAGCAGTTCAGGACGGGGGACTATTGGCTACACCTTC.